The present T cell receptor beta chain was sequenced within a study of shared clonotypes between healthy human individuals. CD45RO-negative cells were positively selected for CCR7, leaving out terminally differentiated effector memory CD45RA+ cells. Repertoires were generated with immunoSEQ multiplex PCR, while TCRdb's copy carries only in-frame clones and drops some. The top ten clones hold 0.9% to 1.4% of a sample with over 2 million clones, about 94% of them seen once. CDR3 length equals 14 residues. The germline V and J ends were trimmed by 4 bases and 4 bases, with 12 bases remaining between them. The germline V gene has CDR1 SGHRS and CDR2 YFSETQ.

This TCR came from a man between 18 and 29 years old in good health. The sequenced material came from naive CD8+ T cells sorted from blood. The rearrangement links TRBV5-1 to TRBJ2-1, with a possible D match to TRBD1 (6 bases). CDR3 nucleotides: TGCGCCAGCAGCATCTCAACAGGGTACAATGAGCAGTTCTTC. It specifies CASSISTGYNEQFF.